This T cell receptor beta chain was sequenced during a study of patients and donors after allogeneic stem cell transplantation. TCRdb reprocessed the RT-PCR reads via MiXCR and lists one record per CDR3 protein. This table has approximately 170,000 distinct CDR3 sequences, approximately 24% appearing once. This clonotype was recorded a few times. CDR3 size: 15 residues. J lost 3 bases, V lost 0 bases, and 5 bases had no gene match. CDR1 is LGHNA and CDR2 is YSLEER in the germline V gene. Source material: blood, either unsorted or a sorted T cell fraction (not recorded which). This TCR was recovered from a human donor who was either an allogeneic HSCT recipient or a stem cell or donor lymphocyte infusion donor (not recorded which). It is not recorded whose cells these are; they may come from a transplant donor. The chain carries TRBV4-3 and TRBJ2-7; 7 bases fit TRBD2. The CDR3, as DNA: TGCGCCAGCAGCCAAGAAACTAGCGCTCTCTACGAGCAGTACTTC. Translated, it gives CASSQETSALYEQYF.